This T cell receptor beta chain is drawn from a study of cytomegalovirus exposure and HLA in healthy donors. V was clipped by 6 bases and J by 4 bases, with 15 bases between them. The CDR3 totals 13 residues. Germline CDR1 is GTSNPN and CDR2 is SVGIG (reference sequence). Broader study findings: Excluded were some V segments that proved indistinguishable, including TRBV6-2 and TRBV6-3. It has been reported that TCR beta sequences accurately predicted the HLA-A and HLA-B alleles of most subjects. It was approximately 150 TCR beta chains that were listed as cytomegalovirus-associated.

When sampled, the donors appeared nominally healthy, though they likely had unrecorded immune exposures. With 60 Vbeta and 13 Jbeta primers, the PCR was carried out. Data came from immunoSEQ multiplex PCR; TCRdb stores just in-frame clones and leaves some out. The sample has tens of thousands of clones, 82% seen once. Note on this clone: Its antigen is as yet unknown.

The sample consisted of PBMCs. V gene TRBV30 combines with J gene TRBJ1-1; D unresolved. The sequence derives from a man aged 50-60 years in good health and CMV-seronegative. CDR3 sequence reads: CACDPSGGTEAFF. The CDR3, as DNA: TGTGCCTGCGACCCTAGCGGAGGCACTGAAGCTTTCTTT.